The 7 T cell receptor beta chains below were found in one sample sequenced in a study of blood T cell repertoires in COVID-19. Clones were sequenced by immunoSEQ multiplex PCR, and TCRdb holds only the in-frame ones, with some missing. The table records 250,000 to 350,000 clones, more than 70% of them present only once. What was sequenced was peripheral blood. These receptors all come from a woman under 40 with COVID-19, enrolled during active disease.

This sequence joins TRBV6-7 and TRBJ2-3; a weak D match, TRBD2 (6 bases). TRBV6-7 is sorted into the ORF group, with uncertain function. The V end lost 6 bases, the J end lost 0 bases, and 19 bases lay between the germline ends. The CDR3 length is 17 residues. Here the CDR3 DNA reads TGTGCCAGCAGCTACCCCGTAGCGGATACTAGCACAGATACGCAGTATTTT. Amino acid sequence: CASSYPVADTSTDTQYF.

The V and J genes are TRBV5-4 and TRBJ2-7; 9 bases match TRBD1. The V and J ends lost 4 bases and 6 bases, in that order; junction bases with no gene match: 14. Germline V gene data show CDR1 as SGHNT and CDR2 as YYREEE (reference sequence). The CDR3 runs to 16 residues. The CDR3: CASSAPGTGPLGEQYF. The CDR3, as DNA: TGTGCCAGCAGCGCACCCGGGACAGGGCCACTTGGCGAGCAGTACTTC.

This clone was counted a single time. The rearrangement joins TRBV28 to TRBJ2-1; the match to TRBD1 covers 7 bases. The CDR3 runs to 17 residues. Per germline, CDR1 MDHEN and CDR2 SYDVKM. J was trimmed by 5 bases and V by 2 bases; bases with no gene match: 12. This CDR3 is CASSLNRGLFRNNEQFF. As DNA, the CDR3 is TGTGCCAGCAGTTTAAACAGGGGCCTCTTTAGGAACAATGAGCAGTTCTTC.

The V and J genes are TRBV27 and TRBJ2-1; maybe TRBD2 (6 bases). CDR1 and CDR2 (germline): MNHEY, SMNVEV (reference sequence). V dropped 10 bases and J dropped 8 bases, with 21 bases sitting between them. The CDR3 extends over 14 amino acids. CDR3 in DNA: TGTGCCACCTCGGGACTCCTCCTGCTGGATGAGCAGTTCTTC. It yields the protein CATSGLLLLDEQFF.

CDR3 amino acids: CASSHPGQATGELFF. The CDR3 coding sequence is TGCGCCAGCAGCCACCCGGGACAGGCGACCGGGGAGCTGTTTTTT. The V and J genes are TRBV4-1 and TRBJ2-2, with 8 bases identical to TRBD1. The CDR3 length is 15 residues. Trimming removed 3 bases from V and 5 bases from J; junction bases left unmatched: 5. Germline V gives CDR1 MGHRA, CDR2 YSYEKL.

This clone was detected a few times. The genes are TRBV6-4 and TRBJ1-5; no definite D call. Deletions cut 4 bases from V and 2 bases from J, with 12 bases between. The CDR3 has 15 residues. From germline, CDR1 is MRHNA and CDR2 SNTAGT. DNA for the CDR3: TGTGCCAGCAGTGCCCCGACTAAGGGCAATCAGCCCCAGCATTTT. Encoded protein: CASSAPTKGNQPQHF.

CDR3 in amino acids: CASTPGGSNYGYTF. In nucleotides, the CDR3 is TGTGCCAGCACCCCCGGGGGATCGAACTATGGCTACACCTTC. The chain recombines TRBV28 with TRBJ1-2, with a weak D call TRBD1 (5 bases). Germline V gives CDR1 MDHEN, CDR2 SYDVKM. The CDR3 is made up of 14 amino acids. The V end was cut by 7 bases, the J end by 2 bases, with 14 bases between.